These 28 T cell receptor beta chains were all obtained from the same sample, sequenced in a study of glioma-infiltrating T cells. Amplification of TCR alpha and beta CDR3 regions from RNA used iRepertoire nested multiplex PCR. MiXCR was run by TCRdb on the multiplex PCR reads, yielding one entry per CDR3 protein. The table includes 90,000 to 110,000 distinct CDR3 sequences, 25% to 30% detected once. The material sequenced was glioma tissue, nonneoplastic brain tissue, or PBMCs (not recorded which). Source of these receptors: a human donor with low-grade glioma or glioblastoma, undergoing nonglioma brain surgery, or in good health (not recorded which).

This clonotype was seen many times. This chain connects TRBV19 to TRBJ1-3; D is perhaps TRBD1 (6 bases). V was pared by 10 bases and J by 4 bases, with 17 bases between. The CDR3 sequence is 14 residues long. Per germline, CDR1 LNHDA and CDR2 SQIVND (reference sequence). The CDR3 spells CAIGSRDTGNTIYF. For the CDR3, the DNA is TGTGCCATCGGAAGCCGGGACACAGGAAACACCATATATTTT.

This sequence joins TRBV19 and TRBJ2-7; either TRBD1 or TRBD2 may fit D (6 bases each). Trimming stripped 1 base from V and 0 bases from J, with 7 bases between. The V gene's germline CDR1 is LNHDA and CDR2 SQIVND (reference sequence). This CDR3 contains 14 residues. The CDR3 bases are TGTGCCAGTAGTATAGCGGGGGCCTCCTACGAGCAGTACTTC. Protein sequence: CASSIAGASYEQYF.

This clonotype was seen repeatedly, ten times or more. The chain links TRBV9 to TRBJ2-2; 13 bases map to TRBD2. Germline values: CDR1 SGDLS, CDR2 YYNGEE. The CDR3 has 16 residues. V lost 4 bases, J lost 7 bases, and 7 bases stayed unmatched. CDR3 amino acids: CASSSRLAGGIGELFF. As DNA, the CDR3 is TGTGCCAGCAGCTCCAGACTAGCGGGAGGAATCGGGGAGCTGTTTTTT.

The rearrangement links TRBV6-6 to TRBJ2-1; TRBD2 matches at 8 bases. Germline values: CDR1 MNHNY, CDR2 SVGAGI (reference sequence). Unmatched junction bases numbered 6, after V lost 6 bases and J lost 8 bases. The CDR3 has 13 amino acids. The CDR3 bases are TGTGCCAGCAGCACCGGGAGGGACTATGAGCAGTTCTTC. This encodes CASSTGRDYEQFF.

In its sample, this clonotype was seen many times. The rearrangement joins TRBV4-1 to TRBJ1-5; a weak D match, TRBD1 (5 bases). V was shortened by 0 bases and J by 2 bases, with 14 bases between the two germline ends. The CDR3 has 17 amino acids. The germline V gene encodes CDR1 MGHRA and CDR2 YSYEKL. The CDR3 bases are TGCGCCAGCAGCCAAGAGGGAGGGGATCATGGCAATCAGCCCCAGCATTTT. This codes for CASSQEGGDHGNQPQHF.

This clonotype was recorded many times. The rearrangement joins TRBV7-6 to TRBJ2-1; D gene uncertain. CDR1 and CDR2 (germline): SGHVS, FNYEAQ. The germline V and J ends were trimmed by 5 bases and 6 bases, with 8 bases remaining between them. CDR3 length equals 12 residues. The CDR3 loop is CASSRNRNEQFF. DNA of the CDR3: TGTGCCAGCAGCCGGAACCGCAATGAGCAGTTCTTC.

In this sample, this clonotype turned up many times. The rearrangement joins TRBV10-3 to TRBJ2-1, with D possibly TRBD2 on 5 matching bases. Trimming left V 7 bases short and J 4 bases short, with 11 bases between. CDR3 length: 13 amino acids. CDR1 is ENHRY and CDR2 is SYGVKD in the germline V gene. CDR3 residues: CAIIDRGYNEQFF. As DNA, the CDR3 is TGTGCCATCATTGACCGCGGGTACAATGAGCAGTTCTTC.

The V gene is TRBV7-3, the J gene TRBJ2-7, with 8 bases matching TRBD1. This CDR3 region has 15 residues. V dropped 5 bases and J dropped 6; count of bases not matched to a gene: 12. Germline V lookup: CDR1 SGHTA, CDR2 FQGTGA. The CDR3 region is CASSPRVGDRSEQYF. CDR3 sequence (DNA): TGTGCCAGCAGCCCGCGGGTAGGGGACAGGTCCGAGCAGTACTTC.

This clonotype has a count of ten or more. The rearrangement joins TRBV2 to TRBJ2-1; D may correspond to TRBD1 or TRBD2 (5 bases each). Trimming left V 6 bases short and J 3 bases short, with 15 bases between. In germline, CDR1 is SNHLY, CDR2 FYNNEI. The CDR3 spans 15 residues. The DNA of the CDR3 is TGTGCCAGCAGGGCGAGGGGCGCGAACTACAATGAGCAGTTCTTC. Amino acids: CASRARGANYNEQFF.

In the case of this clonotype: A read error may be the cause here, since a much bigger clone is one base away. This rearrangement joins TRBV19 to TRBJ2-7; no reliable D call. The germline V gene has CDR1 LNHDA and CDR2 SQIVND (reference sequence). The CDR3 spans 13 residues. Trimming stripped 5 bases from V and 3 bases from J, with 11 bases between. CDR3 sequence reads: CASSSIGFYEQYF. As DNA, the CDR3 is TGTGCCAGTAGTTCGATAGGGTTCTACGAGCAGTACTTC.

This clonotype was found many times. The chain employs TRBV7-2 and TRBJ2-7; a possible D gene is TRBD1 (6 bases). The germline gives CDR1 SGHTA, CDR2 FQGNSA. The CDR3 covers 12 residues. V was pared by 5 bases and J by 4 bases, with 9 bases between. CDR3 coding DNA: TGTGCCAGCAGCATTCAGGGGTACGAGCAGTACTTC. Translation: CASSIQGYEQYF.

About this clonotype: A much larger clone is a single base away; this may be a read error. The chain links TRBV29-1 to TRBJ2-1; D ambiguous. The CDR3 runs 12 residues. Germline CDR1 reads SQVTM; CDR2 reads ANQGSEA. This CDR3 is CIVLRPYNEQFF. In DNA form, the CDR3 reads TGCATCGTCCTTAGACCCTACAATGAGCAGTTCTTC.

This clonotype has a count of ten or more. The CDR3 DNA reads as TGCGCCAGCAGCCAAGATTCCGCGGGACAGGGTGTCACAGATACGCAGTATTTT. Translating gives CASSQDSAGQGVTDTQYF. This chain links TRBV4-3 with TRBJ2-3; 9 bases line up with TRBD1. This CDR3 comprises 18 residues. Per the germline V gene, CDR1 is LGHNA and CDR2 is YSLEER. V lost 0 bases, J lost 2 bases, and 9 bases stayed unmatched.

J is TRBJ1-5 and V is TRBV4-3; no reliable D call. V lost 4 bases to trimming and J lost 2 bases, with 12 bases between them. CDR3 length equals 15 residues. Looked up from germline, CDR1 is LGHNA and CDR2 is YSLEER. The CDR3 reads CASSPRRGGNQPQHF. In nucleotides, the CDR3 is TGCGCCAGCAGCCCCAGGCGGGGTGGCAATCAGCCCCAGCATTTT.

Many counts were recorded for this clonotype. The gene calls are TRBV29-1 and TRBJ2-7, with a tentative D call TRBD2 (5 bases). Germline CDR1 SQVTM, CDR2 ANQGSEA. Trimming removed 6 bases at V and 6 bases at J, with 18 bases between. This CDR3 contains 13 residues. CDR3 bases: TGCAGCGTCGTGGACTCCGCTCCAATCGAGCAGTACTTC. As protein: CSVVDSAPIEQYF.

This clonotype was counted at least ten times. J is TRBJ2-1 and V is TRBV20-1, with D possibly TRBD2 on 6 matching bases. The germline CDR1 and CDR2 sequences are DFQATT and SNEGSKA (reference sequence). Trimming stripped 5 bases from V and 2 bases from J, with 13 bases between. CDR3 length: 14 amino acids. CDR3 region: CSAFLALAYNEQFF. For the CDR3, the DNA is TGCAGTGCTTTCCTAGCGCTCGCCTACAATGAGCAGTTCTTC.

As for this clonotype: This may arise from a read error, as a much more abundant clone is one base away. The rearrangement uses TRBV5-1 and TRBJ2-7; no definite D call. Looked up from germline, CDR1 is SGHRS and CDR2 is YFSETQ. This CDR3 is built from 16 residues. Trimming took 1 base from V and 0 from J, leaving 14 bases between them. CDR3 protein: CASSLNPATISYEQYF. The CDR3 DNA sequence: TGCGCCAGCAGCTTGAATCCGGCCACGATCTCCTACGAGCAGTACTTC.

The rearrangement links TRBV6-2 or TRBV6-3 to TRBJ1-5; possibly TRBD1 for D (5 bases). Trimming removed 5 bases at V and 6 bases at J, with 11 bases between. Germline-derived CDR1 and CDR2 are MNHEY and SVGEGT. This CDR3 spans 13 amino acids. The CDR3 nucleotides read TGTGCCAGCAGTCCCGGGGGGTTTCAGCCCCAGCATTTT. This translates into CASSPGGFQPQHF.

In its sample, this clonotype was seen a few times. The chain links TRBV14 to TRBJ2-3; no definite D call. V lost 8 bases and J 2 bases, leaving 17 bases between the germline ends. The CDR3 contains 15 residues. Germline CDR1 and CDR2: SGHDN and FVKESK. The CDR3 bases are TGTGCCAGCTGCCGGGCGAACCCAAACACAGATACGCAGTATTTT. This gives the protein CASCRANPNTDTQYF. Full variable domain (missing parts from reference TRBV14 and TRBJ2-3): EAGVTQFPSHSVIEKGQTVTLRCDPISGHDNLYWYRRVMGKEIKFLLHFVKESKQDESGMPNNRFLAERTGGTYSTLKVQPAELEDSGVYFCASCRANPNTDTQYFGPGTRLTVL.

Turning to this clonotype: This sequence may be a read error, since a much larger clone differs from it by one base. The chain recombines TRBV7-2 with TRBJ2-7; D may be TRBD1 (6 bases). The CDR3 sequence is 13 residues long. V lost 4 bases, J lost 6 bases, and 13 bases lay in between. The germline CDR1 and CDR2 sequences are SGHTA and FQGNSA. CDR3 nucleotides: TGTGCCAGCAGCTCCCACCCCAGGGGCGAGCAGTACTTC. Its translation: CASSSHPRGEQYF.

This clonotype was found many times. The J gene is TRBJ1-1, the V gene TRBV7-6, with D possibly TRBD1 on 5 matching bases. Deletions cut 4 bases from V and 3 bases from J, with 9 bases between. This CDR3 is built from 13 residues. Germline CDR1 reads SGHVS; CDR2 reads FNYEAQ. The CDR3 nucleotides are TGTGCCAGCAGCTCCAGGGAGGACACTGAAGCTTTCTTT. The encoded protein is CASSSREDTEAFF. The full variable domain, in which reference TRBV7-6 and TRBJ1-1 provide the parts outside the CDR3, is GAGVSQSPRYKVTKRGQDVALRCDPISGHVSLYWYRQALGQGPEFLTYFNYEAQQDKSGLPNDRFSAERPEGSISTLTIQRTEQRDSAMYRCASSSREDTEAFFGQGTRLTVV.

As for this clonotype: Possible read error: a much larger clone is one base away. The rearrangement links TRBV5-1 to TRBJ2-7; TRBD1 matches 8 bases. The germline CDR1 and CDR2 sequences are SGHRS and YFSETQ. This CDR3 is 13 amino acids long. In DNA, the CDR3 is TGCGGAAGCCAGGGGGCGACCTTCCACGAGCAGTACTTC. This sequence encodes CGSQGATFHEQYF.

This clonotype was counted many times. This sequence joins TRBV20-1 and TRBJ2-7; D is perhaps TRBD1 (5 bases). Trimming removed 3 bases from V and 5 bases from J, with 17 bases in between. Germline V gives CDR1 DFQATT, CDR2 SNEGSKA (reference sequence). CDR3 length: 14 amino acids. The CDR3 nucleotides read TGCAGTGCTAGCCTGGCGCAGGGTGGTGACGAGCAGTACTTC. Translating gives CSASLAQGGDEQYF.

This clonotype was counted once. A much larger clone sits a single nucleotide away, making a read error possible. The chain recombines TRBV19 with TRBJ2-1, with TRBD2 identical over 11 bases. CDR3 length: 15 amino acids. CDR1 is LNHDA and CDR2 is SQIVND in the germline V gene (reference sequence). The CDR3 DNA sequence: TGTGCCAGTAGTCCTAGCGGGGGGACTTACAATAAGCAGTTCTTC. It encodes CASSPSGGTYNKQFF.

This clonotype was found many times. This chain connects TRBV28 to TRBJ2-1; TRBD2 is a possible D gene (6 bases). The CDR3 extends over 15 amino acids. In germline, CDR1 is MDHEN, CDR2 SYDVKM. Trimming shortened V by 5 bases and J by 6 bases, and 17 bases separated the two germline ends. The CDR3 region has the DNA TGTGCCAGCAGTGCCTCTAGCGCCCAGCTCAATGAGCAGTTCTTC. It codes for CASSASSAQLNEQFF.

There are many counts of this clonotype. The chain links TRBV6-4 to TRBJ2-1, with 8 bases lining up with TRBD1. The J segment lost 0 bases and the V segment lost 6 bases, leaving 7 bases of the junction unmatched. Germline V lookup: CDR1 MRHNA, CDR2 SNTAGT. This CDR3 region has 16 residues. Here the CDR3 reads CASSYKTGGSYNEQFF. As DNA, the CDR3 is TGTGCCAGCAGCTATAAAACAGGGGGCTCCTACAATGAGCAGTTCTTC.

The V and J genes are TRBV29-1 and TRBJ1-1; 8 nucleotides line up with TRBD1. The CDR3 sequence is 17 residues long. CDR1 is SQVTM and CDR2 is ANQGSEA in the germline V gene. V was pared by 3 bases and J by 4 bases, with 16 bases of the junction left unmatched. CDR3 protein: CSVDPGQVRLGATEAFF. The CDR3 bases are TGCAGCGTTGATCCGGGACAGGTCCGACTAGGGGCCACTGAAGCTTTCTTT.

This clonotype was recorded many times. V usage is TRBV6-2 or TRBV6-3 and J usage is TRBJ1-1; D perhaps matches TRBD1 (6 bases). This CDR3 comprises 15 residues. Germline assignment: CDR1 MNHEY and CDR2 SVGEGT. Trimming cost V 3 bases and J 1 base, with 12 bases left between them. The CDR3 loop reads CASSYSEGENTEAFF. CDR3 coding DNA: TGTGCCAGCAGTTATTCCGAGGGGGAGAACACTGAAGCTTTCTTT.